This T cell receptor beta chain emerged from a study of T cells in Graves' hyperthyroidism and ophthalmopathy. Germline V gene lookup returns CDR1 SEHNR and CDR2 FQNEAQ (reference sequence). The CDR3 totals 15 residues. V gave up 5 bases and J gave up 4 bases, with 15 bases separating them. Amplification yielded TCR beta CDR3 regions, with RNA transcripts as the source. HTBI primers were used for first-round RT-PCR of the TCR CDR3. TCRdb independently ran MiXCR on the multiplex PCR reads; one entry per CDR3 protein. This sample has about 560,000 distinct CDR3 sequences, with over 15% found just once. The source of this sequence is a woman aged 18-35 years with Graves' hyperthyroidism. Sequenced: blood. The chain employs TRBV7-9 and TRBJ1-5, with D maybe TRBD1 (6 bases). The CDR3 sequence: CASSGAGARNQPQHF. The DNA of the CDR3 is TGTGCCAGCAGCGGCGCGGGGGCGCGGAATCAGCCCCAGCATTTT.